Listed here are 30 T cell receptor beta chains from one sample, sequenced in a study of T cell responses to AZD1222 COVID-19 vaccine. Clones were read by immunoSEQ multiplex PCR, and TCRdb kept only the in-frame ones, dropping some. The table has approximately 130,000 clones, less than 95% seen once. The source was peripheral blood, collected on day 0 of AZD1222 vaccination. The receptors originated from an adult in good health.

The V gene is TRBV19, the J gene TRBJ2-5, with D perhaps TRBD1 or TRBD2 (5 bases each). CDR1 and CDR2 from the germline V gene are LNHDA and SQIVND (reference sequence). The CDR3 is made up of 14 amino acids. V was pared by 8 bases and J by 5 bases, with 18 bases between. The CDR3 region has the DNA TGTGCCAGTCGGACCACTTGGGACCGGGAGACCCAGTACTTC. This codes for CASRTTWDRETQYF.

The rearrangement joins TRBV29-1 to TRBJ1-2; no clear D gene. V gave up 4 bases and J gave up 8 bases, with 8 bases separating them. The CDR3 extends over 10 amino acids. Germline lookup yields CDR1 SQVTM and CDR2 ANQGSEA. This CDR3 reads CSVVGGGYTF. In DNA, the CDR3 is TGCAGCGTTGTTGGTGGGGGCTACACCTTC.

Here the CDR3 DNA reads TGCGCCAGCAGCACGGGACCCGGGAACACAGATACGCAGTATTTT. Its protein is CASSTGPGNTDTQYF. This chain links TRBV5-1 with TRBJ2-3, with D perhaps being TRBD1 or TRBD2 (5 bases each). The CDR3 spans 15 residues. Germline loops: CDR1 SGHRS, CDR2 YFSETQ. The ends were cut back, 4 bases at V and 2 bases at J, with 14 bases in the middle.

J is TRBJ1-6 and V is TRBV5-1; D uncertain. There are 15 residues in the CDR3. Germline V CDR1 and CDR2: SGHRS, YFSETQ. Trimming left V 0 bases short and J 12 bases short, with 16 bases between. The CDR3 spells CASSLGLGRVEPLHF. CDR3 nucleotides: TGCGCCAGCAGCTTGGGGCTGGGAAGGGTTGAACCCCTCCACTTT.

The chain employs TRBV6-5 and TRBJ1-1, with a tentative D call TRBD1 (6 bases). The CDR3 extends over 14 amino acids. In germline, CDR1 is MNHEY, CDR2 SVGAGI. V was shortened by 5 bases and J by 5 bases, with 15 bases between the two germline ends. CDR3 bases: TGTGCCAGCAGTACCGACAGGTCGGGAACTGAAGCTTTCTTT. It encodes CASSTDRSGTEAFF.

The chain couples TRBV30 to TRBJ2-7; D perhaps matches TRBD1 (5 bases). V gave up 4 bases and J gave up 2 bases, with 18 bases separating them. Germline CDR1 is GTSNPN and CDR2 is SVGIG (reference sequence). CDR3 length: 15 amino acids. The CDR3 spells CAWTRPRAPTYEQYF. The CDR3 DNA follows: TGTGCCTGGACCAGACCCAGGGCCCCAACCTACGAGCAGTACTTC.

A single count supports this clone. The chain is built from TRBV18 and TRBJ1-5, with a possible D match to TRBD1 (6 bases). Deletions cut 3 bases from V and 11 bases from J, with 23 bases between. The CDR3 is made up of 16 amino acids. The germline V gene encodes CDR1 KGHSH and CDR2 LQKENI. The CDR3 coding sequence is TGTGCCAGCTCACCCCAACAGGGTTCTCAGCTTAAGGCCCAGCATTTT. It codes for CASSPQQGSQLKAQHF. The full variable domain, its missing parts supplied by reference TRBV18 and TRBJ1-5, is NAGVMQNPRHLVRRRGQEARLRCSPMKGHSHVYWYRQLPEEGLKFMVYLQKENIIDESGMPKERFSAEFPKEGPSILRIQQVVRGDSAAYFCASSPQQGSQLKAQHFGDGTRLSIL.

The J gene is TRBJ1-1, the V gene TRBV7-9; D is unclear. Trimming took off 5 bases at V and 4 bases at J, with 17 bases between the two ends. CDR3 length: 15 amino acids. The germline V gene encodes CDR1 SEHNR and CDR2 FQNEAQ (reference sequence). The CDR3 bases are TGTGCCAGCAGCCCAGCCTTTTGGACGGGCACTGAAGCTTTCTTT. This encodes CASSPAFWTGTEAFF. Supplemented by reference TRBV7-9 and TRBJ1-1, the full variable domain reads DTGVSQNPRHKITKRGQNVTFRCDPISEHNRLYWYRQTLGQGPEFLTYFQNEAQLEKSRLLSDRFSAERPKGSFSTLEIQRTEQGDSAMYLCASSPAFWTGTEAFFGQGTRLTVV.

The rearrangement joins TRBV20-1 to TRBJ2-5; perhaps TRBD2 as D (6 bases). Trimming stripped 5 bases from V and 8 bases from J, with 12 bases between. This CDR3 spans 11 amino acids. Germline loops: CDR1 DFQATT, CDR2 SNEGSKA (reference sequence). CDR3 residues: CSALTGGTQYF. CDR3 in DNA: TGCAGTGCTTTGACCGGGGGTACCCAGTACTTC.

The chain couples TRBV7-6 to TRBJ2-1, with 13 bases lining up with TRBD2. CDR1 and CDR2 (germline): SGHVS, FNYEAQ. With V trimmed by 4 bases and J by 7 bases, 10 bases remained unmatched. The CDR3 is 17 amino acids. CDR3 region: CASSSPRTSGSGNEQFF. For the CDR3, the DNA is TGTGCCAGCAGCTCCCCAAGGACTAGCGGGAGTGGAAATGAGCAGTTCTTC.

The J gene is TRBJ1-1, the V gene TRBV15; no definite D call. Germline V gene lookup returns CDR1 LNHNV and CDR2 YYDKDF (reference sequence). V was shortened by 0 bases and J by 1 base, with 6 bases between the two germline ends. The CDR3 has 14 residues. CDR3 coding DNA: TGTGCCACCAGCAGAGATCTAGAGAACACTGAAGCTTTCTTT. It encodes CATSRDLENTEAFF.

This chain uses TRBV5-1 with TRBJ1-1; a possible D gene is TRBD1 (5 bases). The CDR3 is 14 amino acids. The V and J ends lost 4 bases and 4 bases respectively, with 14 bases between them. Germline CDR1 SGHRS, CDR2 YFSETQ. Written as DNA, the CDR3 is TGCGCCAGCAGCCCTGGGGCTTCTGGCACTGAAGCTTTCTTT. Its translation: CASSPGASGTEAFF.

This chain connects TRBV7-9 to TRBJ1-6; D possibly corresponds to TRBD1 (6 bases). Germline V gives CDR1 SEHNR, CDR2 FQNEAQ (reference sequence). This CDR3 is 14 amino acids long. V was cut by 2 bases and J by 7 bases, with 9 bases left in between. The DNA for the CDR3 is TGTGCCAGCAGCTTACGTCAGGGGAATTCACCCCTCCACTTT. Translation: CASSLRQGNSPLHF.

The rearrangement uses TRBV19 and TRBJ1-6, with unresolved D. CDR3 size: 14 residues. V lost 6 bases to trimming and J lost 8 bases, with 14 bases between them. In germline, CDR1 is LNHDA, CDR2 SQIVND (reference sequence). Written as DNA, the CDR3 is TGTGCCAGTAGGGTGGGTCGTACGGATTCACCCCTCCACTTT. This translates into CASRVGRTDSPLHF.

The rearrangement uses TRBV15 and TRBJ2-1; D perhaps matches TRBD2 (6 bases). Trimming removed 0 bases from V and 5 bases from J, with 11 bases in between. Looked up from germline, CDR1 is LNHNV and CDR2 is YYDKDF (reference sequence). This CDR3 has 15 residues. The DNA for the CDR3 is TGTGCCACCAGCAGAGACCAGGGAGGCCACAATGAGCAGTTCTTC. This gives the protein CATSRDQGGHNEQFF.

V is TRBV6-5 and J is TRBJ2-7, with 7 bases lining up with TRBD1. This CDR3 is built from 12 residues. Trimming cost V 6 bases and J 7 bases; bases outside gene matches: 6. From germline, CDR1 is MNHEY and CDR2 SVGAGI. CDR3 protein: CASRRQGLEQYF. CDR3 coding DNA: TGTGCCAGCAGAAGACAGGGCCTGGAGCAGTACTTC.

This chain connects TRBV5-6 to TRBJ1-5; no firm D call. Trimming took off 4 bases at V and 6 bases at J, with 17 bases between the two ends. CDR1 SGHDT and CDR2 YYEEEE come from the germline V gene. The CDR3 is 15 residues long. CDR3: CASSVNRGGSQPQHF. For the CDR3, the DNA is TGTGCCAGCAGCGTAAACCGGGGTGGGAGTCAGCCCCAGCATTTT.

The V gene is TRBV27, the J gene TRBJ1-6; unclear D gene. The CDR3 runs 11 residues. The V end was cut by 6 bases, the J end by 7 bases, with 4 bases between. CDR1 and CDR2 (germline): MNHEY, SMNVEV (reference sequence). This CDR3 is CASRSNSPLHF. Written as DNA, the CDR3 is TGTGCCAGCAGGTCCAATTCACCCCTCCACTTT.

This clone has just one count. The chain couples TRBV28 to TRBJ1-1; D may be TRBD1 (6 bases). This CDR3 spans 16 amino acids. With 2 bases removed from V and 6 bases from J, the gap between germline ends came to 19 bases. Germline CDR1 and CDR2: MDHEN and SYDVKM. CDR3 protein: CASSLGGSGARAEAFF. CDR3 DNA sequence: TGTGCCAGCAGTTTAGGGGGGTCAGGGGCGCGCGCTGAAGCTTTCTTT.

V gene TRBV6-5 combines with J gene TRBJ2-7, with TRBD1 matching 11 bases. This CDR3 region has 14 residues. Germline V gives CDR1 MNHEY, CDR2 SVGAGI. V dropped 5 bases and J dropped 4; count of bases not matched to a gene: 4. The CDR3 loop reads CASSRGQGGYEQYF. The CDR3 nucleotides read TGTGCCAGCAGTAGGGGACAGGGGGGGTACGAGCAGTACTTC.

This chain connects TRBV9 to TRBJ2-2; 10 nucleotides align to TRBD2. V shed 0 bases, J shed 7 bases, and the junction held 3 bases outside the gene matches. This CDR3 has 15 amino acids. Germline loops: CDR1 SGDLS, CDR2 YYNGEE. CDR3 residues: CASSVGLAGGGELFF. The DNA for the CDR3 is TGTGCCAGCAGCGTAGGACTAGCGGGTGGCGGGGAGCTGTTTTTT.

The J gene is TRBJ1-2, the V gene TRBV18; 7 bases fit TRBD1. The junction had 8 bases not matched to a gene; V was cut back by 3 bases and J by 7 bases. Germline V gene lookup returns CDR1 KGHSH and CDR2 LQKENI. The length of the CDR3 is 14 residues. The CDR3 DNA is TGTGCCAGCTCACCCGACAGGGTGGCCGCTGGCTACACCTTC. Translating it yields CASSPDRVAAGYTF.

The V call is TRBV27, the J call TRBJ2-1; D is unclear. CDR1 MNHEY and CDR2 SMNVEV come from the germline V gene (reference sequence). V dropped 5 bases and J dropped 6 bases, with 11 bases sitting between them. The CDR3 runs 13 residues. The CDR3 here is CASSVGPTNEQFF. The CDR3 DNA sequence: TGTGCCAGCAGTGTCGGTCCGACCAATGAGCAGTTCTTC.

The chain employs TRBV11-3 and TRBJ2-3, with TRBD2 identical over 11 bases. Per the germline V gene, CDR1 is SGHNT and CDR2 is YENEEA. V trimming: 4 bases; J trimming: 1 base; junction bases outside the gene matches: 4. The CDR3 extends over 16 amino acids. The CDR3 protein is CASSSGLAGRTDTQYF. CDR3 DNA: TGTGCCAGCAGCTCCGGACTAGCGGGTCGCACAGATACGCAGTATTTT.

The rearrangement links TRBV6-5 to TRBJ2-7; D remains ambiguous. Trimming stripped 6 bases from V and 3 bases from J, with 12 bases between. The CDR3 has 13 residues. The germline CDR1 and CDR2 sequences are MNHEY and SVGAGI. CDR3 bases: TGTGCCAGCAGCAAGTTACCCTTCTACGAGCAGTACTTC. This sequence encodes CASSKLPFYEQYF.

J is TRBJ1-1 and V is TRBV27, with D tentatively TRBD1 (5 bases). This CDR3 contains 15 residues. V was trimmed by 0 bases and J by 1 base, leaving 9 bases between them. The germline CDR1 and CDR2 sequences are MNHEY and SMNVEV (reference sequence). The DNA for the CDR3 is TGTGCCAGCAGTTTATCGAGGGGCAGGAACACTGAAGCTTTCTTT. Translating it yields CASSLSRGRNTEAFF.

The CDR3 loop reads CASQTAVQETQYF. CDR3 in DNA: TGCGCCAGCCAAACGGCCGTCCAAGAGACCCAGTACTTC. The V gene is TRBV5-1, the J gene TRBJ2-5; no clear D gene. V lost 7 bases to trimming and J lost 1 base, with 11 bases between them. Per germline, CDR1 SGHRS and CDR2 YFSETQ. The CDR3 contains 13 residues.

This chain joins TRBV27 and TRBJ1-6; the D is unclear. V dropped 8 bases and J dropped 3 bases, with 8 bases sitting between them. Germline V gene lookup returns CDR1 MNHEY and CDR2 SMNVEV (reference sequence). The CDR3 totals 13 residues. CDR3 nucleotide sequence: TGTGCCAGCGGCGGGGTCTATAATTCACCCCTCCACTTT. Protein: CASGGVYNSPLHF.

The chain joins TRBV10-1 to TRBJ1-1; D is ambiguous. Trimming shortened V by 5 bases and J by 3 bases, and 10 bases separated the two germline ends. This CDR3 region has 13 residues. Looked up from germline, CDR1 is WNHNN and CDR2 is SYGVQD (reference sequence). CDR3 DNA sequence: TGCGCCAGCAGTTCCAGTGGGGACACTGAAGCTTTCTTT. It is translated as CASSSSGDTEAFF.

The gene calls are TRBV3-1 (or the pseudogene TRBV3-2) and TRBJ1-6; TRBD1 agrees at 12 bases. Germline CDR1 LGHDT, CDR2 YNNKEL (reference sequence). The CDR3 runs 16 residues. The trim removed 1 base at V and 7 bases at J, leaving 2 bases unmatched. The chain's CDR3 is CASSQAGTGGNSPLHF. The CDR3 DNA sequence: TGTGCCAGCAGCCAAGCCGGGACAGGGGGCAATTCACCCCTCCACTTT.